A selection of T cell receptor beta chains follows, all from one sample in a study of Graves' ophthalmopathy and Graves' hyperthyroidism. TCRdb ran MiXCR on the multiplex PCR reads and lists one entry per CDR3 protein. The sample consists of approximately 460,000 distinct CDR3 sequences, 13% to 15% of them appearing once. Input material: blood. The receptors were sampled from a woman younger than 45 with Graves' ophthalmopathy. The CDR3 runs from the conserved cysteine through the conserved F or W. A D gene is named only where the DNA matches it firmly. Not every row has a clone size; where given, it reads once, few, many or a size class.

clone_size: .; v_call: TRBV12-3/TRBV12-4; j_call: TRBJ1-1; cdr3_length: 10; d_call: .; cdr3_nt: TGTGCCAGCAGTTCAGGTGAAGCTTGCTTT; cdr3_aa: CASSSGEACF
clone_size: many; v_call: TRBV27; j_call: TRBJ2-5; cdr3_length: 13; d_call: .; cdr3_nt: TGTGCCAGCAGGGGCCGGCGACAAGAGACCCAGTACTTC; cdr3_aa: CASRGRRQETQYF
clone_size: many; v_call: TRBV30; j_call: TRBJ1-2; cdr3_length: 13; d_call: .; cdr3_nt: TGTGCCTGGAGTTTAACAGGAAACTATGGCTACACCTTC; cdr3_aa: CAWSLTGNYGYTF
clone_size: many; v_call: TRBV7-8; j_call: TRBJ2-4; cdr3_length: 15; d_call: .; cdr3_nt: TGTGCCAGCAGCTTAATGGCGACGACCAAAAACATTCAGTACTTC; cdr3_aa: CASSLMATTKNIQYF
clone_size: few; v_call: TRBV12-3/TRBV12-4; j_call: TRBJ2-7; cdr3_length: 16; d_call: .; cdr3_nt: TGTGCCAGCAGTCCTCCCGGGGGCGGGGGCTCCTACGAGCAGTACTTC; cdr3_aa: CASSPPGGGGSYEQYF
clone_size: many; v_call: TRBV7-2; j_call: TRBJ2-5; cdr3_length: 15; d_call: TRBD1; cdr3_nt: TGTGCCAGCAGCCAACTGAGACAGGGCCCGGAGACCCAGTACTTC; cdr3_aa: CASSQLRQGPETQYF
clone_size: .; v_call: TRBV27; j_call: TRBJ1-1; cdr3_length: 14; d_call: .; cdr3_nt: TGTGCCAGCAGTTCCGGTGCGTGGGGCACTGAAGCTTTCTTT; cdr3_aa: CASSSGAWGTEAFF
clone_size: few; v_call: TRBV5-1; j_call: TRBJ1-2; cdr3_length: 16; d_call: TRBD1; cdr3_nt: TGCGCCAGCAGCTTGGATCCGGGACAGGGGGCGGTTGGCTACACCTTC; cdr3_aa: CASSLDPGQGAVGYTF
clone_size: few; v_call: TRBV6-2/TRBV6-3; j_call: TRBJ1-1; cdr3_length: 13; d_call: .; cdr3_nt: TGTGCCAGCATTAAAAGAGGGAACACTGAAGCTTTCTTT; cdr3_aa: CASIKRGNTEAFF
clone_size: many; v_call: TRBV5-1; j_call: TRBJ1-2; cdr3_length: 13; d_call: .; cdr3_nt: TGCGCCAGCAGCCCGGAGGGGGGCAATGGCTACACCTTC; cdr3_aa: CASSPEGGNGYTF
clone_size: many; v_call: TRBV12-3/TRBV12-4; j_call: TRBJ2-7; cdr3_length: 14; d_call: TRBD2; cdr3_nt: TGTGCCAGCAGCATTAGCGGGGGGGCCCGTGAGCAGTACTTC; cdr3_aa: CASSISGGAREQYF
clone_size: many; v_call: TRBV28; j_call: TRBJ2-5; cdr3_length: 17; d_call: TRBD2; cdr3_nt: TGTGCCAGCAGTATATCCGGTGCGGGAGGGTTTCAAGAGACCCAGTACTTC; cdr3_aa: CASSISGAGGFQETQYF
clone_size: .; v_call: TRBV12-5; j_call: TRBJ2-1; cdr3_length: 15; d_call: .; cdr3_nt: TGTGCTAGTGGTTTGGGGACAGCCTCCTACAATGAGCAGTTCTTC; cdr3_aa: CASGLGTASYNEQFF
clone_size: .; v_call: TRBV12-3/TRBV12-4; j_call: TRBJ1-2; cdr3_length: 15; d_call: .; cdr3_nt: TGTGCCAGCAGTTTATGGAAGGGGATCATCGATGGCTACACCTTC; cdr3_aa: CASSLWKGIIDGYTF
clone_size: many; v_call: TRBV29-1; j_call: TRBJ2-7; cdr3_length: 13; d_call: .; cdr3_nt: TGCAGCGTGCGTAAGGGACGGCCCGGTGAGCAGTACTTC; cdr3_aa: CSVRKGRPGEQYF
clone_size: .; v_call: TRBV5-1; j_call: TRBJ2-2; cdr3_length: 16; d_call: .; cdr3_nt: TGCGCCAGCAGCCCGACCAAGGACAGCTACACCGGGGAGCTGTTTTTT; cdr3_aa: CASSPTKDSYTGELFF
clone_size: many; v_call: TRBV2; j_call: TRBJ1-5; cdr3_length: 14; d_call: .; cdr3_nt: TGTGCCAGCAAGGAACCCAGGGGCAATCAGCCCCAGCATTTT; cdr3_aa: CASKEPRGNQPQHF
clone_size: many; v_call: TRBV20-1; j_call: TRBJ2-7; cdr3_length: 14; d_call: TRBD2; cdr3_nt: TGCAGTGCTAAAAAGGCAAAGCGGGACTACGAGCAGTACTTC; cdr3_aa: CSAKKAKRDYEQYF
clone_size: .; v_call: TRBV27; j_call: TRBJ2-5; cdr3_length: 14; d_call: .; cdr3_nt: TGTGCCAGCAGTTTTGGGGACGGGACGGAGACCCAGTACTTC; cdr3_aa: CASSFGDGTETQYF
clone_size: many; v_call: TRBV27; j_call: TRBJ2-7; cdr3_length: 14; d_call: TRBD2; cdr3_nt: TGTGCCAGCAGTAGGGGACTAGCGGAATACGAGCAGTACTTC; cdr3_aa: CASSRGLAEYEQYF
clone_size: many; v_call: TRBV15; j_call: TRBJ2-7; cdr3_length: 13; d_call: .; cdr3_nt: TGTGCCACCAGCAGACGAGGACAGACCGAGCAGTACTTC; cdr3_aa: CATSRRGQTEQYF
clone_size: many; v_call: TRBV4-1; j_call: TRBJ2-7; cdr3_length: 15; d_call: .; cdr3_nt: TGCGCCAGCAGCCAAGGCTTCGCCAGGGACTACGAGCAGTACTTC; cdr3_aa: CASSQGFARDYEQYF
clone_size: many; v_call: TRBV25-1; j_call: TRBJ2-7; cdr3_length: 12; d_call: .; cdr3_nt: TGTGCCAGTCCCCCGGGGGCCCTCGAGCAGTACTTC; cdr3_aa: CASPPGALEQYF
clone_size: many; v_call: TRBV6-5; j_call: TRBJ1-1; cdr3_length: 10; d_call: .; cdr3_nt: TGTGCCAGCAGGTTCGCTGAAGCTTTCTTT; cdr3_aa: CASRFAEAFF
clone_size: .; v_call: TRBV2; j_call: TRBJ2-2; cdr3_length: 14; d_call: .; cdr3_nt: TGTGCCAGCACCGGGGGAAGGGCCCCCGGGGAGCTGTTTTTT; cdr3_aa: CASTGGRAPGELFF
clone_size: many; v_call: TRBV5-6; j_call: TRBJ1-1; cdr3_length: 15; d_call: TRBD1; cdr3_nt: TGTGCCAGCAGCCGACGACAGGGATTGAACACTGAAGCTTTCTTT; cdr3_aa: CASSRRQGLNTEAFF